These 10 T cell receptor beta chains were all obtained from the same sample, sequenced in a study of blood T cell repertoires in COVID-19. Profiling relied on immunoSEQ multiplex PCR, and the TCRdb table lists in-frame clones only, not all of them. Of over 200,000 clones in the sample, over 75% are singletons; the top ten hold roughly a sixth. The material sequenced was PBMCs or T cells enriched from blood (not recorded which). The origin of the receptors is a man aged 18 to 29 who had recovered from COVID-19.

The CDR3 region is CASRQPGQGPSTNEKLFF. CDR3 nucleotides: TGTGCCAGTAGGCAACCGGGACAGGGACCCTCAACTAATGAAAAACTGTTTTTT. The V gene is TRBV19, the J gene TRBJ1-4, with TRBD1 identical over 9 bases. Germline CDR1 reads LNHDA; CDR2 reads SQIVND (reference sequence). The J segment lost 0 bases and the V segment lost 6 bases, leaving 11 bases of the junction unmatched. The CDR3 runs 18 residues.

The chain joins TRBV28 to TRBJ1-3; D gene uncertain. The germline V and J ends were trimmed by 2 bases and 5 bases, with 13 bases remaining between them. Germline CDR1 MDHEN, CDR2 SYDVKM. The CDR3 is 15 amino acids. CDR3 bases: TGTGCCAGCAGTTTAGTTTACAATTTAAGAAACACCATATATTTT. This gives the protein CASSLVYNLRNTIYF.

As regards this clone: An end of the junction does not agree with germline; a read error may underlie this. The rearrangement joins TRBV15 to TRBJ1-2; no definite D call. CDR1 is LNHNV, CDR2 YYDKDF, per germline (reference sequence). CDR3 size: 13 residues. The CDR3 here is CASSGFPGNIHTF. As DNA, the CDR3 is TGTGCCTCCAGTGGGTTCCCGGGTAATATTCACACCTTC.

This clone has only a few counts. The V call is TRBV4-2, the J call TRBJ1-4; a weak D match, TRBD1 (6 bases). The CDR3 covers 15 residues. The germline gives CDR1 LGHNA, CDR2 YNFKEQ. V was pared by 6 bases and J by 5 bases, with 16 bases between. The CDR3 reads CASSLRGQTNEKLFF. CDR3 DNA sequence: TGTGCCAGCAGTCTCCGCGGACAGACAAATGAAAAACTGTTTTTT.

This chain uses TRBV4-1 with TRBJ1-1, with D maybe TRBD1 (5 bases). CDR1 and CDR2 (germline): MGHRA, YSYEKL. Trimming pared 6 bases from V and 2 bases from J, leaving 7 bases between. The CDR3 has 12 amino acids. DNA of the CDR3: TGCGCCAGCAGTCAGGGAAACACTGAAGCTTTCTTT. Residues: CASSQGNTEAFF.

V is TRBV5-1 and J is TRBJ2-3; TRBD2 matches at 10 bases. J lost 0 bases, V lost 3 bases, and 4 bases had no gene match. This CDR3 has 16 residues. Germline V gene data show CDR1 as SGHRS and CDR2 as YFSETQ. Here the CDR3 reads CASSSELAGSTDTQYF. The CDR3 nucleotides read TGCGCCAGCAGCTCCGAACTAGCGGGGAGCACAGATACGCAGTATTTT. The complete variable domain, with remaining parts taken from reference TRBV5-1 and TRBJ2-3, reads KAGVTQTPRYLIKTRGQQVTLSCSPISGHRSVSWYQQTPGQGLQFLFEYFSETQRNKGNFPGRFSGRQFSNSRSEMNVSTLELGDSALYLCASSSELAGSTDTQYFGPGTRLTVL.

J is TRBJ1-1 and V is TRBV11-2; D is perhaps TRBD1 (6 bases). V was clipped by 0 bases and J by 7 bases, with 15 bases between them. Germline V gene data show CDR1 as SGHAT and CDR2 as FQNNGV. This CDR3 region has 15 residues. CDR3 loop: CASSLEDRPRFEAFF. Written as DNA, the CDR3 is TGTGCCAGCAGCTTAGAAGACAGGCCCAGGTTTGAAGCTTTCTTT.

The chain links TRBV7-2 to TRBJ2-5; 12 nucleotides align to TRBD2. This CDR3 has 16 amino acids. The germline V gene encodes CDR1 SGHTA and CDR2 FQGNSA. With V trimmed by 0 bases and J by 2 bases, 1 base remained unmatched. DNA of the CDR3: TGTGCCAGCAGCTTAGCGCTAGCGGGGGGGCAAGAGACCCAGTACTTC. Residues: CASSLALAGGQETQYF.

The J gene is TRBJ2-1, the V gene TRBV7-6; the D gene is possibly TRBD1 (6 bases). The CDR3 runs 16 residues. The germline gives CDR1 SGHVS, CDR2 FNYEAQ. Trimming left V 1 base short and J 5 bases short, with 15 bases between. The CDR3 region has the DNA TGTGCCAGCAGCTTAGTGGGACCCAGGGGAAACAATGAGCAGTTCTTC. It codes for CASSLVGPRGNNEQFF.

The chain joins TRBV2 to TRBJ2-7; D might be TRBD1 (6 bases). The CDR3 runs to 15 residues. CDR1 SNHLY and CDR2 FYNNEI come from the germline V gene. The V and J ends lost 3 bases and 2 bases respectively, with 14 bases between them. The CDR3 DNA reads as TGTGCCAGCAGTGATCCTAGCAGGGGTGCCTACGAGCAGTACTTC. It codes for CASSDPSRGAYEQYF. Supplemented by reference TRBV2 and TRBJ2-7, the full variable domain reads EPEVTQTPSHQVTQMGQEVILRCVPISNHLYFYWYRQILGQKVEFLVSFYNNEISEKSEIFDDQFSVERPDGSNFTLKIRSTKLEDSAMYFCASSDPSRGAYEQYFGPGTRLTVT.